A single sample gave rise to the 18 T cell receptor beta chains below, sequenced in a study of shared clonotypes between healthy human individuals (dated by TCRdb to the early 2020s). Receptor libraries were prepared by the immunoSEQ multiplex PCR assay. Imported from immuneACCESS, the table was reduced by TCRdb to in-frame sequences with V and J called. These copies leave out some clones; in studies compared against another copy, an unresolved V gene accounts for under half, and the cause of the remainder is not known. For this sample the table gives 2,100,000 or so clones, of which almost 96% were detected only once. The biggest ten clones account for over 0.1% of the sample. The sample consisted of naive CD4+ T cells sorted from blood. This specimen's cell subset or site label, interpreted: CD45RA+ positively selected. The source is a man aged 18 to 30 in good health.

J is TRBJ1-1 and V is TRBV28, with D unclear. V lost 11 bases, J lost 7 bases, and 11 bases lay in between. The CDR3 totals 10 residues. Germline loops: CDR1 MDHEN, CDR2 SYDVKM. The CDR3 protein is CAASRIEAFF. The CDR3 DNA reads as TGTGCCGCCTCTAGGATTGAAGCTTTCTTT.

This chain links TRBV27 with TRBJ2-3, with D perhaps TRBD1 or TRBD2 (5 bases each). The V and J ends lost 2 bases and 2 bases respectively, with 11 bases between them. This CDR3 comprises 15 residues. Germline CDR1 is MNHEY and CDR2 is SMNVEV (reference sequence). Written as DNA, the CDR3 is TGTGCCAGCAGTTTACTGGGACCCTCCACAGATACGCAGTATTTT. Amino acid sequence: CASSLLGPSTDTQYF.

The rearrangement links TRBV6-5 to TRBJ2-5, with 10 positions matching TRBD1. V shed 2 bases, J shed 5 bases, and the junction held 5 bases outside the gene matches. This CDR3 region has 15 residues. CDR1 is MNHEY, CDR2 SVGAGI, per germline. DNA for the CDR3: TGTGCCAGCAGTTACGACAGGGGGCCGCCCGAGACCCAGTACTTC. Protein product: CASSYDRGPPETQYF.

For this clone: This CDR3 is also generated by other DNA sequences in the sample. The V call is TRBV9, the J call TRBJ2-5; D call uncertain. CDR1 SGDLS and CDR2 YYNGEE come from the germline V gene. CDR3 length: 14 amino acids. Trimming stripped 2 bases from V and 1 base from J, with 9 bases between. CDR3 nucleotides: TGTGCCAGCAGCGTGGGGTCTCTCCAAGAGACCCAGTACTTC. Protein: CASSVGSLQETQYF. The complete variable domain, with remaining parts taken from reference TRBV9 and TRBJ2-5, reads DSGVTQTPKHLITATGQRVTLRCSPRSGDLSVYWYQQSLDQGLQFLIQYYNGEERAKGNILERFSAQQFPDLHSELNLSSLELGDSALYFCASSVGSLQETQYFGPGTRLLVL.

The genes are TRBV7-3 and TRBJ2-3; TRBD2 agrees at 7 bases. The CDR3 extends over 15 amino acids. Trimming removed 5 bases from V and 2 bases from J; junction bases left unmatched: 7. Germline CDR1 is SGHTA and CDR2 is FQGTGA. The CDR3 loop is CASSLQRGPTDTQYF. Written as DNA, the CDR3 is TGTGCCAGCAGCCTACAGCGGGGACCCACAGATACGCAGTATTTT.

Concerning this clone itself: At one of its ends the junction is not consistent with the germline gene, which may arise from a read error. V and J are TRBV7-7 and TRBJ2-7, with 7 nucleotides matching TRBD1. The germline gives CDR1 SSHAT, CDR2 FNYEAQ (reference sequence). The CDR3 runs to 13 residues. CDR3 sequence: CASSFRDSYEQYF. The CDR3 DNA is TGTGCTAGCAGCTTCCGGGACAGCTACGAGCAGTACTTC.

This clone has only one observation. The chain has TRBV4-3 and TRBJ2-7; D gene ambiguous. The germline V gene encodes CDR1 LGHNA and CDR2 YSLEER. V gave up 1 base and J gave up 7 bases, with 14 bases separating them. The CDR3 is 14 residues long. CDR3 region: CASSQVFPPLEQYF. The CDR3 bases are TGCGCCAGCAGCCAAGTATTCCCCCCACTAGAGCAGTACTTC.

This chain uses TRBV11-1 with TRBJ2-2; TRBD2 matches 8 bases. This CDR3 contains 16 residues. CDR1 is SGHAT and CDR2 is FQDESV in the germline V gene (reference sequence). V gave up 5 bases and J gave up 6 bases; unmatched junction bases: 11. The CDR3 nucleotides are TGTGCCAGCAGCACCGGGACTAGATTTTTTGCCGGGGAGCTGTTTTTT. Its protein is CASSTGTRFFAGELFF.

This chain uses TRBV28 with TRBJ2-5, with D possibly matching TRBD1 (6 bases). CDR1 and CDR2 from the germline V gene are MDHEN and SYDVKM. Trimming shortened V by 7 bases and J by 0 bases, and 12 bases separated the two germline ends. The CDR3 spans 14 residues. CDR3 nucleotide sequence: TGTGCCAGCACACTAACAGGGTACCAAGAGACCCAGTACTTC. This translates into CASTLTGYQETQYF.

For the CDR3, the DNA is TGTGCCAGCAGCACTACCCGACAGGGAGAGACCCAGTACTTC. Translated, it gives CASSTTRQGETQYF. J is TRBJ2-5 and V is TRBV5-5, with 7 bases aligning to TRBD1. V was pared by 4 bases and J by 4 bases, with 7 bases of the junction left unmatched. The CDR3 is 14 residues long. In germline, CDR1 is SGHKS, CDR2 YYEKEE (reference sequence).

In the case of this clone: At the DNA level, this CDR3 is encoded by other sequences in the same sample as well. The chain is built from TRBV9 and TRBJ2-5; TRBD2 matches at 10 bases. The germline CDR1 and CDR2 sequences are SGDLS and YYNGEE. Trimming cost V 0 bases and J 0 bases; bases outside gene matches: 2. The CDR3 is made up of 16 amino acids. This chain's CDR3 is CASSVGAGGHQETQYF. DNA of the CDR3: TGTGCCAGCAGCGTAGGAGCGGGGGGGCACCAAGAGACCCAGTACTTC.

This sequence joins TRBV5-4 and TRBJ2-2; TRBD2 aligns across 8 bases. Germline CDR1 is SGHNT and CDR2 is YYREEE (reference sequence). Trimming at V came to 6 bases and at J to 3 bases, leaving 10 bases not matched to a gene. The CDR3 is made up of 16 amino acids. For the CDR3, the DNA is TGTGCCAGCAACGCAGCGGGAGATGCGTACACCGGGGAGCTGTTTTTT. It specifies CASNAAGDAYTGELFF.

The V gene is TRBV5-8, the J gene TRBJ1-5; no reliable D call. There are 13 residues in the CDR3. Germline CDR1 is SGHTS and CDR2 is YDEGEE. Trimming pared 0 bases from V and 4 bases from J, leaving 5 bases between. The CDR3 loop is CASSLVGNQPQHF. CDR3 bases: TGTGCCAGCAGCTTGGTAGGGAATCAGCCCCAGCATTTT.

The rearrangement links TRBV29-1 to TRBJ1-1; TRBD1 is a possible D gene (5 bases). V was pared by 4 bases and J by 1 base, with 7 bases between. Germline CDR1 reads SQVTM; CDR2 reads ANQGSEA. The CDR3 length is 12 residues. CDR3 sequence: CSVARANTEAFF. The CDR3 nucleotides read TGCAGCGTTGCCAGGGCGAACACTGAAGCTTTCTTT.

This chain uses TRBV2 with TRBJ1-2, with TRBD1 matching 9 bases. V trimming: 1 base; J trimming: 7 bases; junction bases outside the gene matches: 10. The CDR3 totals 16 residues. Per the germline V gene, CDR1 is SNHLY and CDR2 is FYNNEI. Written as DNA, the CDR3 is TGTGCCAGCAGTGAAGACAGGGGGCGGATTATGGGTGGCTACACCTTC. Its protein is CASSEDRGRIMGGYTF.

The gene calls are TRBV5-1 and TRBJ1-2, with 7 bases fitting TRBD1. Germline V CDR1 and CDR2: SGHRS, YFSETQ. Germline trimming cut 4 bases from V and 2 bases from J; bases unmatched to any gene: 8. The CDR3 runs to 15 residues. CDR3 sequence (DNA): TGCGCCAGCAGCAAGTCGGGACAGAGGAACTATGGCTACACCTTC. Its translation: CASSKSGQRNYGYTF.

As regards this clone: The same CDR3 is also encoded by other DNA sequences in this sample. The J gene is TRBJ2-7, the V gene TRBV7-9; TRBD2 might be the D (6 bases). The CDR3 covers 13 residues. V was shortened by 3 bases and J by 0 bases, with 6 bases between the two germline ends. The V gene's germline CDR1 is SEHNR and CDR2 FQNEAQ (reference sequence). DNA for the CDR3: TGTGCCAGCAGCTTCGGGAGCTCCTACGAGCAGTACTTC. The encoded protein is CASSFGSSYEQYF.

The table lists this clone with a count of one. The chain combines TRBV2 with TRBJ2-7; D ambiguous. The CDR3 is 12 amino acids. The V gene lost 2 bases and the J gene lost 3 bases, with 5 bases spanning the gap. Germline V CDR1 and CDR2: SNHLY, FYNNEI. CDR3 region: CASSEYFYEQYF. The DNA for the CDR3 is TGTGCCAGCAGTGAATATTTCTACGAGCAGTACTTC.